These 26 T cell receptor beta chains were sequenced from one sample in a study of T-cell reconstitution after alpha-beta-depleted transplantation in children. Researchers prepared the TCRbeta library using unique molecular identifiers, the study reports. MiXCR, run by TCRdb on the PCR reads, gives a single entry per CDR3 protein. The sample carries hundreds of thousands of distinct CDR3 sequences, approximately 16% recorded once. The sample in question was PBMCs from the stem cell graft donor, obtained from the stem cell graft. The receptors were sampled from a human donor who donated a stem cell graft to a child with acute myeloid leukemia.

DNA of the CDR3: TGTGCCAGCAGTCCTTGGACAGAAACGAACACCGGGGAGCTGTTTTTT. Protein product: CASSPWTETNTGELFF. This rearrangement joins TRBV27 to TRBJ2-2, with D possibly TRBD1 on 6 matching bases. Trimming left V 5 bases short and J 0 bases short, with 13 bases between. Germline V gives CDR1 MNHEY, CDR2 SMNVEV (reference sequence). The CDR3 totals 16 residues.

This clonotype showed up just once. At one boundary the junction diverges from the germline segment, which might be a read error. V gene TRBV7-2 combines with J gene TRBJ1-2; the match to TRBD1 covers 7 bases. The germline V gene has CDR1 SGHTA and CDR2 FQGNSA. The CDR3 runs to 15 residues. DNA of the CDR3: TGTGACAGCAGCACCCGGACAGGCAGGAATTATGGCTACACCTTC. Translated: CDSSTRTGRNYGYTF.

This clonotype was counted at least ten times. The chain couples TRBV29-1 to TRBJ1-1; 8 nucleotides agree with TRBD1. Germline CDR1 SQVTM, CDR2 ANQGSEA. CDR3 length equals 15 residues. V shed 5 bases, J shed 4 bases, and the junction held 12 bases outside the gene matches. The chain's CDR3 is CSVYTSTGVSTEAFF. DNA for the CDR3: TGCAGCGTTTATACCTCGACAGGGGTGAGCACTGAAGCTTTCTTT.

This rearrangement joins TRBV10-3 to TRBJ2-7; tentatively, D is TRBD1 (6 bases). Trimming shortened V by 2 bases and J by 3 bases, and 11 bases separated the two germline ends. Per germline, CDR1 ENHRY and CDR2 SYGVKD. The CDR3 loop spans 14 amino acids. The CDR3 is CAISELGHLYEQYV. The CDR3 DNA sequence: TGTGCCATCAGTGAGCTGGGACACCTCTACGAGCAGTACGTC.

The chain joins TRBV28 to TRBJ1-2, with a weak D call TRBD1 (6 bases). CDR1 MDHEN and CDR2 SYDVKM come from the germline V gene. V was clipped by 5 bases and J by 4 bases, with 14 bases between them. The CDR3 consists of 14 residues. The CDR3 coding sequence is TGTGCCAGCAGTCGCCCAGGGACACGCTATGGCTACACCTTC. Amino acid sequence: CASSRPGTRYGYTF.

This rearrangement joins TRBV21-1 to TRBJ2-3; TRBD1 is the table's D call and was not checked against the DNA. TRBV21-1 is tagged as a pseudogene. The CDR3 runs to 11 residues. CDR3 protein: CVKGGPDTQYF. CDR3 in DNA: TGTGTTAAGGGGGGACCAGATACGCAGTATTTT.

The V and J genes are TRBV5-1 and TRBJ1-1; D is perhaps TRBD1 (5 bases). The CDR3 is 13 residues long. V gave up 3 bases and J gave up 5 bases, with 11 bases separating them. Per the germline V gene, CDR1 is SGHRS and CDR2 is YFSETQ. As DNA, the CDR3 is TGCGCCAGCAGCTCTTTCGGGGGAACTGAAGCTTTCTTT. It codes for CASSSFGGTEAFF.

This clonotype was detected ten times or more. V usage is TRBV20-1 and J usage is TRBJ1-6; the match to TRBD1 covers 7 bases. This CDR3 has 15 amino acids. Germline V lookup: CDR1 DFQATT, CDR2 SNEGSKA (reference sequence). V lost 0 bases, J lost 10 bases, and 9 bases stayed unmatched. For the CDR3, the DNA is TGCAGTGCTAGAGATTACGTGACAGGGACATCACCCCTCCACTTT. Protein: CSARDYVTGTSPLHF.

Many counts were recorded for this clonotype. The V call is TRBV20-1, the J call TRBJ1-5; D is unclear. Germline CDR1 and CDR2: DFQATT and SNEGSKA (reference sequence). This CDR3 is built from 16 residues. The V and J ends lost 3 bases and 0 bases respectively, with 15 bases between them. CDR3 in amino acids: CSASMGRRDSNQPQHF. The DNA for the CDR3 is TGCAGTGCTAGTATGGGCAGGAGGGATAGCAATCAGCCCCAGCATTTT.

This clonotype was detected a few times. This chain uses TRBV6-5 with TRBJ2-1; tentatively, D is TRBD2 (5 bases). This CDR3 spans 15 amino acids. The V and J ends lost 2 bases and 9 bases respectively, with 17 bases between them. The V gene's germline CDR1 is MNHEY and CDR2 SVGAGI. The DNA of the CDR3 is TGTGCCAGCAGTTACAATGGTGGTAGCGATCTTGAGCAGTTCTTC. Translated: CASSYNGGSDLEQFF.

The chain couples TRBV27 to TRBJ1-4; 8 bases match TRBD1. Germline CDR1 reads MNHEY; CDR2 reads SMNVEV (reference sequence). V dropped 4 bases and J dropped 8; count of bases not matched to a gene: 3. The CDR3 has 13 residues. The CDR3 is CASSYRQGEKLFF. The CDR3 region has the DNA TGTGCCAGCAGTTACAGACAGGGGGAAAAACTGTTTTTT.

The chain carries TRBV5-1 and TRBJ2-6; D gene uncertain. This CDR3 spans 16 amino acids. In germline, CDR1 is SGHRS, CDR2 YFSETQ. V lost 3 bases to trimming and J lost 3 bases, with 13 bases between them. The CDR3 spells CASSSQGPSGANVLTF. The DNA for the CDR3 is TGCGCCAGCAGCTCCCAAGGGCCCAGTGGGGCCAACGTCCTGACTTTC.

This chain connects TRBV12-3 or TRBV12-4 to TRBJ2-6; D is unresolved. V gave up 7 bases and J gave up 2 bases, with 9 bases separating them. The length of the CDR3 is 14 residues. The CDR3 DNA reads as TGTGCCAGCATCGAGACGACTGGGGCCAACGTCCTGACTTTC. Translated: CASIETTGANVLTF.

This clonotype has a count of ten or more. An end of the junction differs from the germline gene, which may be a read error. The chain recombines TRBV5-1 with TRBJ1-1; 7 nucleotides line up with TRBD1. This CDR3 has 14 residues. Germline V gene sequence: CDR1 SGHRS, CDR2 YFSETQ. The CDR3 coding sequence is TGTGCCAGCAGTTCGGGACAGATGAACACTGAAGCTTTCTTT. It is translated as CASSSGQMNTEAFF.

This clonotype showed up many times. The CDR3 here is CASSGQGQGADTQYF. The CDR3 coding sequence is TGTGCCAGCAGCGGTCAGGGACAGGGGGCAGATACGCAGTATTTT. The chain couples TRBV7-9 to TRBJ2-3; 11 bases agree with TRBD1. This CDR3 contains 15 residues. J lost 4 bases, V lost 5 bases, and 5 bases had no gene match. In germline, CDR1 is SEHNR, CDR2 FQNEAQ (reference sequence).

This clonotype was observed at least ten times. The chain carries TRBV20-1 and TRBJ2-6; 10 bases fit TRBD2. This CDR3 spans 16 amino acids. Unmatched junction bases numbered 2, after V lost 3 bases and J lost 0 bases. Germline CDR1 and CDR2: DFQATT and SNEGSKA (reference sequence). CDR3 sequence (DNA): TGCAGTGCTAGCGGACTAGCGGTCTCTGGGGCCAACGTCCTGACTTTC. This codes for CSASGLAVSGANVLTF.

The chain employs TRBV7-2 and TRBJ1-6; D is uncertain. Germline CDR1 SGHTA, CDR2 FQGNSA. Trimming left V 1 base short and J 6 bases short, with 10 bases between. The CDR3 consists of 15 residues. The CDR3 loop is CASSLGILLNSPLHF. In DNA, the CDR3 is TGTGCCAGCAGCTTAGGGATACTCCTTAATTCACCCCTCCACTTT. Complete variable domain (other parts from reference TRBV7-2 and TRBJ1-6): GAGVSQSPSNKVTEKGKDVELRCDPISGHTALYWYRQSLGQGLEFLIYFQGNSAPDKSGLPSDRFSAERTGGSVSTLTIQRTQQEDSAVYLCASSLGILLNSPLHFGNGTRLTVT.

The rearrangement links TRBV6-1 to TRBJ2-3, with 9 bases fitting TRBD1. The CDR3 length is 15 residues. Germline V lookup: CDR1 MNHNS, CDR2 SASEGT. V lost 4 bases to trimming and J lost 2 bases; unmatched junction nucleotides: 4. Written as DNA, the CDR3 is TGTGCCAGCAGTGCGGGACAGGGCAACACAGATACGCAGTATTTT. It is translated as CASSAGQGNTDTQYF.

This clonotype was detected many times. The chain recombines TRBV24-1 with TRBJ2-1, with TRBD1 identical over 7 bases. This CDR3 has 11 amino acids. V trimming: 7 bases; J trimming: 7 bases; junction bases outside the gene matches: 0. The germline CDR1 and CDR2 sequences are KGHDR and SFDVKD. CDR3 coding DNA: TGTGCCACCAGCAGGGGGAATGAGCAGTTCTTC. Translating it yields CATSRGNEQFF.

The sample holds a few counts of this clonotype. The chain couples TRBV7-2 to TRBJ2-2; D is unresolved. Trimming removed 7 bases from V and 0 bases from J, with 12 bases in between. This CDR3 is built from 15 residues. Germline values: CDR1 SGHTA, CDR2 FQGNSA. CDR3 region: CASTSGIANTGELFF. The CDR3 DNA is TGTGCCAGCACCTCGGGTATCGCGAACACCGGGGAGCTGTTTTTT.

The chain links TRBV24-1 to TRBJ2-1, with 9 positions matching TRBD2. The length of the CDR3 is 17 residues. CDR1 and CDR2 from the germline V gene are KGHDR and SFDVKD. J lost 0 bases, V lost 1 base, and 3 bases had no gene match. The CDR3 is CATSDFGRGGSYNEQFF. Here the CDR3 DNA reads TGTGCCACCAGTGATTTTGGGCGGGGGGGCTCCTACAATGAGCAGTTCTTC.

Only a few counts were recorded for this clonotype. V is TRBV6-2 or TRBV6-3 and J is TRBJ2-7; the D gene is possibly TRBD1 (5 bases). CDR1 and CDR2 from the germline V gene are MNHEY and SVGEGT. Trimming took 0 bases from V and 3 from J, leaving 9 bases between them. This CDR3 region has 14 residues. The CDR3 coding sequence is TGTGCCAGCAGTTACTCGACAGCTCGCTACGAGCAGTACTTC. Its translation: CASSYSTARYEQYF.

In this sample, this clonotype turned up many times. The rearrangement links TRBV29-1 to TRBJ1-5; weak D call: TRBD1 (5 bases). The V end was cut by 4 bases, the J end by 4 bases, with 14 bases between. The CDR3 runs to 14 residues. Germline CDR1 SQVTM, CDR2 ANQGSEA. CDR3 in DNA: TGCAGCGTTGCCACGGGACGGCGAAATCAGCCCCAGCATTTT. It specifies CSVATGRRNQPQHF.

This clonotype was counted ten times or more. The chain has TRBV7-2 and TRBJ2-5; the D gene is possibly TRBD2 (6 bases). This CDR3 region has 17 residues. CDR1 is SGHTA and CDR2 is FQGNSA in the germline V gene. V was pared by 2 bases and J by 3 bases, with 19 bases between. The CDR3 nucleotides are TGTGCCAGCAGCTTATACCAACTCCGGGACTCCAAAGAGACCCAGTACTTC. As protein: CASSLYQLRDSKETQYF.

This clonotype has at least ten counts. The chain employs TRBV29-1 and TRBJ1-2; possible D gene TRBD1, 5 bases. CDR3 length: 12 residues. V was trimmed by 4 bases and J by 4 bases, leaving 10 bases between them. Germline V CDR1 and CDR2: SQVTM, ANQGSEA. CDR3 nucleotide sequence: TGCAGCGTTGCCCCCGGGGCCTATGGCTACACCTTC. Its protein is CSVAPGAYGYTF.

This clonotype was seen only a few times. This chain uses TRBV30 with TRBJ2-2; no clear D. V lost 5 bases and J lost 3, with 10 bases in between. CDR1 and CDR2 (germline): GTSNPN, SVGIG (reference sequence). The length of the CDR3 is 13 residues. For the CDR3, the DNA is TGTGCCTGGTCCTTGACCGACACCGGGGAGCTGTTTTTT. This codes for CAWSLTDTGELFF.